These T cell receptor beta chains were read from a single sample in a study of monozygotic twins with inflammatory bowel disease. TCRdb reprocessed the 5' RACE reads, keeping one entry per CDR3 protein, no DNA. The repertoire table contains some 130,000 distinct CDR3 sequences. The sample taken for sequencing was blood. Receptors originate from a human donor with ulcerative colitis or Crohn's disease, or a healthy co-twin of an affected twin (not recorded which). Each CDR3 is given with its conserved first and last residue. Fields, in order: V gene, J gene, CDR3 protein.

V: TRBV6-1
J: TRBJ1-1
CDR3: CASSSRVRNTEAFF

V: TRBV3-1
J: TRBJ1-3
CDR3: CASSQEVDTIYF

V: TRBV4-1
J: TRBJ1-2
CDR3: CASSARQRSNYGYTF

V: TRBV6-5
J: TRBJ1-5
CDR3: CASSYSNPPGPNQPQHF

V: TRBV6-5
J: TRBJ2-2
CDR3: CASSYSMKTTGELFF

V: TRBV30
J: TRBJ1-5
CDR3: CASGGRSNQPQHF

V: TRBV20-1
J: TRBJ2-5
CDR3: CSATGTGVPRGETQYF

V: TRBV5-1
J: TRBJ2-7
CDR3: CASSSSVERVKYEQYF

V: TRBV27
J: TRBJ1-6
CDR3: CASSPNLVQGSSPLHF

V: TRBV11-1
J: TRBJ2-7
CDR3: CASRLGRTGTYEQYF

V: TRBV10-3
J: TRBJ2-7
CDR3: CAISEEADVSSYEQYF

V: TRBV6-5
J: TRBJ1-4
CDR3: CASSYALQINEKLFF

V: TRBV27
J: TRBJ2-7
CDR3: CASSLYPPYEQYF

V: TRBV5-1
J: TRBJ1-6
CDR3: CASSFGQGPYNSPLHF

V: TRBV19
J: TRBJ2-1
CDR3: CASSIYFKGQGINEQFF

V: TRBV7-2
J: TRBJ1-3
CDR3: CASSFRAYSGNTIYF

V: TRBV30
J: TRBJ1-6
CDR3: CAWSPAFSPLHF

V: TRBV20-1
J: TRBJ2-1
CDR3: CSARSGRDYNEQFF

V: TRBV6-1
J: TRBJ2-7
CDR3: CASSSTGPSYEQYF

V: TRBV5-1
J: TRBJ2-7
CDR3: CASRRGEPYEQYF

V: TRBV24-1
J: TRBJ2-7
CDR3: CATSDPHEQYF

V: TRBV20-1
J: TRBJ1-5
CDR3: CSAWTGYSNQPQHF

V: TRBV28
J: TRBJ2-2
CDR3: CASLDSNTGELFF

V: TRBV5-4
J: TRBJ2-1
CDR3: CASSLGLAYEQFF